These 28 T cell receptor beta chains were all obtained from the same sample, sequenced in a study of T cells in Graves' hyperthyroidism and ophthalmopathy. RNA transcripts gave rise to amplified TCR beta CDR3 regions. With the HTBI primer set, the TCR CDR3 went through a first round of RT-PCR. TCRdb itself ran the multiplex PCR reads through MiXCR, one entry per CDR3 protein. The sample records over 650,000 distinct CDR3 sequences, 40% to 55% being singletons. The sequenced sample was peripheral blood or thyroid tissue (not recorded which). The receptors here all came from an adult man with Graves' disease, either hyperthyroidism or ophthalmopathy (not recorded which).

The chain employs TRBV2 and TRBJ1-5; 8 bases fit TRBD1. The germline CDR1 and CDR2 sequences are SNHLY and FYNNEI. The V and J ends lost 6 bases and 1 base, in that order; junction bases with no gene match: 5. The CDR3 is made up of 15 amino acids. The CDR3 region has the DNA TGTGCCAGCAGGGTGACAGGGGTCAGCAATCAGCCCCAGCATTTT. Its translation: CASRVTGVSNQPQHF.

At least ten counts were recorded for this clonotype. The V gene is TRBV15, the J gene TRBJ1-1; D is unresolved. The germline gives CDR1 LNHNV, CDR2 YYDKDF (reference sequence). The CDR3 is 13 amino acids. V shed 0 bases and J shed 6 bases, with 8 bases lying between them. The CDR3 region is CATSRDRVAEAFF. The CDR3 bases are TGTGCCACCAGCAGAGATCGGGTGGCTGAAGCTTTCTTT.

Details on this clonotype: This may arise from a read error, as a much more abundant clone is one base away. This chain uses TRBV29-1 with TRBJ2-5; TRBD1 aligns across 10 bases. From germline, CDR1 is SQVTM and CDR2 ANQGSEA. The CDR3 has 17 amino acids. V lost 5 bases, J lost 1 base, and 13 bases stayed unmatched. CDR3 in DNA: TGCAGCGTTTATGGGACAGGGGTCCTTTCTGCCCAAGAGACCCAGTACTTC. Its translation: CSVYGTGVLSAQETQYF.

The gene calls are TRBV5-1 and TRBJ2-2; D is undetermined. Germline CDR1 and CDR2: SGHRS and YFSETQ. The length of the CDR3 is 13 residues. The germline V and J ends were trimmed by 0 bases and 6 bases, with 6 bases remaining between them. CDR3 amino acids: CASSLVSSGELFF. CDR3 nucleotide sequence: TGCGCCAGCAGCTTGGTGTCCTCCGGGGAGCTGTTTTTT.

This clonotype was detected only once. Given the absence of the conserved phenylalanine or tryptophan at the CDR3 end, a read error is likely. This sequence joins TRBV7-8 and TRBJ1-5; TRBD1 matches at 9 bases. The CDR3 totals 16 residues. Germline V gene sequence: CDR1 SGHVS, CDR2 FQNEAQ. V shed 6 bases, J shed 1 base, and the junction held 7 bases outside the gene matches. CDR3 coding DNA: TGTGCCAGCAGTACCGGGACAGGGATAAGCAATCAGCCCCAGCATTCT. It encodes CASSTGTGISNQPQHS.

This clonotype has a single count. The CDR3 bases are TGCAGCGAAGAGAGAGGGGGCAATCAGCCCCAGCATTTT. It yields the protein CSEERGGNQPQHF. The J gene is TRBJ1-5, the V gene TRBV29-1; tentatively, D is TRBD1 (5 bases). The CDR3 is 13 residues long. Trimming took 7 bases from V and 2 from J, leaving 12 bases between them. CDR1 SQVTM and CDR2 ANQGSEA come from the germline V gene.

The V gene is TRBV2, the J gene TRBJ2-7; a weak D match, TRBD2 (6 bases). This CDR3 comprises 16 residues. Germline values: CDR1 SNHLY, CDR2 FYNNEI. V lost 2 bases and J 2 bases, leaving 16 bases between the germline ends. CDR3 residues: CASSEIGAGLTYEQYF. The DNA of the CDR3 is TGTGCCAGCAGTGAAATCGGGGCGGGGCTAACCTACGAGCAGTACTTC. The variable domain in full, completed from reference TRBV2 and TRBJ2-7, reads EPEVTQTPSHQVTQMGQEVILRCVPISNHLYFYWYRQILGQKVEFLVSFYNNEISEKSEIFDDQFSVERPDGSNFTLKIRSTKLEDSAMYFCASSEIGAGLTYEQYFGPGTRLTVT.

This rearrangement joins TRBV25-1 to TRBJ2-7; 14 bases are a match to TRBD2. CDR3 length equals 16 residues. CDR1 is MGHDK and CDR2 is SYGVNS in the germline V gene. The junction had 8 bases not matched to a gene; V was cut back by 5 bases and J by 5 bases. In DNA, the CDR3 is TGTGCCAGCAGTTCTCCGGGACTAGCGGGAGATAACGAGCAGTACTTC. The encoded protein is CASSSPGLAGDNEQYF.

The gene calls are TRBV12-3 or TRBV12-4 and TRBJ1-5, with 8 bases aligning to TRBD1. The CDR3 spans 14 residues. V gave up 7 bases and J gave up 6 bases; unmatched junction bases: 8. This CDR3 reads CASTGTGWVQPQHF. The CDR3 nucleotides read TGTGCCAGCACCGGGACAGGATGGGTTCAGCCCCAGCATTTT.

This sequence joins TRBV19 and TRBJ1-1; TRBD1 matches at 10 bases. Germline V gene lookup returns CDR1 LNHDA and CDR2 SQIVND (reference sequence). This CDR3 has 14 amino acids. The junction had 4 bases not matched to a gene; V was cut back by 5 bases and J by 4 bases. The CDR3 DNA follows: TGTGCCAGTAGTTGGGACAGGGGCTCCACTGAAGCTTTCTTT. This codes for CASSWDRGSTEAFF.

Comments on this clonotype: Since a much larger clone is just one base distant, this may be a read error. The CDR3 carries no conserved terminal phenylalanine or tryptophan, so it likely arises from a read error. The V gene is TRBV12-3 or TRBV12-4, the J gene TRBJ1-1, with D unresolved. This CDR3 contains 13 residues. In DNA form, the CDR3 reads TGTGCCAGCAGCTTAGGACCAGAGGCTGAAGCTTTCCTT. Translated: CASSLGPEAEAFL.

The chain has TRBV7-8 and TRBJ1-4; D is possibly TRBD1 (5 bases). This CDR3 spans 14 amino acids. Trimming took 5 bases from V and 7 from J, leaving 14 bases between them. Germline V gives CDR1 SGHVS, CDR2 FQNEAQ. Here the CDR3 reads CASSNGHPTEKLFF. CDR3 DNA sequence: TGTGCCAGCAGCAATGGACATCCGACTGAAAAACTGTTTTTT.

This clonotype was seen ten or more times. The chain joins TRBV10-3 to TRBJ2-5, with D possibly TRBD1 on 5 matching bases. Germline V CDR1 and CDR2: ENHRY, SYGVKD. V was trimmed by 0 bases and J by 2 bases, leaving 7 bases between them. This CDR3 has 14 amino acids. For the CDR3, the DNA is TGTGCCATCAGTGAGTCTGCAGGGCAAGAGACCCAGTACTTC. Protein sequence: CAISESAGQETQYF.

As to this clonotype: A much larger clone lies a single base off, so this may be a read error. V is TRBV10-3 and J is TRBJ1-1; TRBD1 might be the D (5 bases). The CDR3 covers 12 residues. CDR1 and CDR2 from the germline V gene are ENHRY and SYGVKD. This chain's CDR3 is CVISELGEEAFF. The CDR3, as DNA: TGTGTCATCAGTGAGTTGGGGGAGGAAGCTTTCTTT.

This chain joins TRBV5-1 and TRBJ1-2; TRBD1 is a possible D gene (5 bases). CDR1 is SGHRS and CDR2 is YFSETQ in the germline V gene. Trimming left V 0 bases short and J 2 bases short, with 11 bases between. The length of the CDR3 is 15 residues. CDR3 amino acids: CASSLEGRVNYGYTF. The CDR3 nucleotides are TGCGCCAGCAGCTTGGAGGGCAGGGTCAACTATGGCTACACCTTC.

This clonotype appeared a few times. The V and J genes are TRBV5-4 and TRBJ2-5, with D hard to call. This CDR3 is 14 amino acids long. Trimming stripped 7 bases from V and 1 base from J, with 14 bases between. Per germline, CDR1 SGHNT and CDR2 YYREEE (reference sequence). CDR3 in DNA: TGTGCCAGCGCCGAAGGTCGGCTCCAAGAGACCCAGTACTTC. Translating it yields CASAEGRLQETQYF.

For this clonotype: This clone may be a read error of a much larger clone one base away. The V and J genes are TRBV13 and TRBJ2-7; 7 nucleotides line up with TRBD1. Germline V CDR1 and CDR2: PRHDT, FYEKMQ (reference sequence). CDR3 length equals 14 residues. The CDR3 spells CASSTTGTDYEQHF. Written as DNA, the CDR3 is TGTGCCAGCAGTACCACCGGGACAGATTACGAGCAGCACTTC.

V gene TRBV7-2 combines with J gene TRBJ1-1; D uncertain. The CDR3 covers 14 residues. Germline V gives CDR1 SGHTA, CDR2 FQGNSA. Deletions cut 4 bases from V and 0 bases from J, with 9 bases between. The CDR3 spells CASSYSYMNTEAFF. The CDR3 DNA sequence: TGTGCCAGCAGCTACAGCTACATGAACACTGAAGCTTTCTTT.

This chain joins TRBV6-6 and TRBJ1-5, with 11 bases identical to TRBD1. Germline assignment: CDR1 MNHNY and CDR2 SVGAGI (reference sequence). After removal of 7 bases from V and 8 bases from J, the junction contained 10 bases not matched to a gene. CDR3 length equals 15 residues. CDR3 in amino acids: CASKQDRGLDEPQHF. In DNA, the CDR3 is TGTGCCAGCAAGCAGGACAGGGGGCTGGATGAGCCCCAGCATTTT.

As to this clonotype: An end of the junction differs from the germline gene, which may be a read error. The rearrangement uses TRBV7-9 and TRBJ2-7; tentative D call: TRBD2 (6 bases). The J call could be wrong; TRBJ2-5 is a better fit for the DNA end. Germline V lookup: CDR1 SEHNR, CDR2 FQNEAQ (reference sequence). The CDR3 is made up of 13 amino acids. The CDR3 region is CASGLEEGETQYF. The CDR3 coding sequence is TGTGCCAGCGGCTTGGAGGAGGGAGAGACCCAGTACTTC.

The V call is TRBV4-1, the J call TRBJ2-5; the D gene is possibly TRBD1 (5 bases). The V end was cut by 1 base, the J end by 4 bases, with 16 bases between. The CDR3 is 16 residues long. Looked up from germline, CDR1 is MGHRA and CDR2 is YSYEKL. CDR3 in amino acids: CASSQAPGYRVETQYF. In DNA form, the CDR3 reads TGCGCCAGCAGCCAAGCCCCAGGGTATCGGGTAGAGACCCAGTACTTC.

The J gene is TRBJ1-2, the V gene TRBV29-1; D remains unclear. CDR1 is SQVTM and CDR2 is ANQGSEA in the germline V gene. Trimming stripped 6 bases from V and 5 bases from J, with 22 bases between. The CDR3 sequence is 15 residues long. The CDR3 DNA follows: TGCAGCGTACGATCTTTGGGATTCGAGGAATATGGCTACACCTTC. It yields the protein CSVRSLGFEEYGYTF.

The rearrangement uses TRBV7-8 and TRBJ1-4; TRBD1 might be the D (5 bases). CDR3 size: 14 residues. The V and J ends lost 4 bases and 7 bases respectively, with 13 bases between them. CDR1 SGHVS and CDR2 FQNEAQ come from the germline V gene. CDR3 in amino acids: CASSSGTEGEKLFF. CDR3 coding DNA: TGTGCCAGCAGCTCCGGGACCGAGGGTGAAAAACTGTTTTTT. Using reference TRBV7-8 and TRBJ1-4 for the parts outside the CDR3, the full variable domain is GAGVSQSPRYKVAKRGQDVALRCDPISGHVSLFWYQQALGQGPEFLTYFQNEAQLDKSGLPSDRFFAERPEGSVSTLKIQRTQQEDSAVYLCASSSGTEGEKLFFGSGTQLSVL.

The chain joins TRBV20-1 to TRBJ2-7; perhaps TRBD2 as D (5 bases). V was pared by 3 bases and J by 0 bases, with 18 bases between. CDR1 is DFQATT and CDR2 is SNEGSKA in the germline V gene (reference sequence). The CDR3 totals 16 residues. CDR3 bases: TGCAGTGCTAGCCCCCTTGCGGGCGAAAGCTCCTACGAGCAGTACTTC. It codes for CSASPLAGESSYEQYF.

A few counts support this clonotype. V gene TRBV7-8 combines with J gene TRBJ1-2; 7 nucleotides agree with TRBD1. The CDR3 is 13 amino acids. Germline lookup yields CDR1 SGHVS and CDR2 FQNEAQ. CDR3 coding DNA: TGTGCTAGTGGCCTCGGGACAGCCTATGGCTACACCTTC. Amino acids: CASGLGTAYGYTF.

This chain joins TRBV6-6 and TRBJ2-7; no clear D gene. The V end lost 0 bases, the J end lost 5 bases, and 11 bases lay between the germline ends. The germline CDR1 and CDR2 sequences are MNHNY and SVGAGI (reference sequence). The CDR3 loop spans 14 amino acids. The CDR3 DNA is TGTGCCAGCAGTTACTCAGGACCGCCACACGAGCAGTACTTC. Translating gives CASSYSGPPHEQYF.

About this clonotype: A read error may explain this, as a much larger clone is one base away. V usage is TRBV12-3 or TRBV12-4 and J usage is TRBJ1-2; D not certain. The CDR3 extends over 11 amino acids. DNA for the CDR3: TGTGCCAGCAGTTTTAGTACGGGCTACATCTTC. Protein: CASSFSTGYIF.

This clonotype showed up just a few times. This rearrangement joins TRBV12-1 to TRBJ1-6; the table's D gene call, TRBD1, was not cross checked with the DNA. TRBV12-1 is classified as a pseudogene. This CDR3 is built from 14 residues. CDR3 sequence: CASSFEGADSPLHF. The CDR3 DNA sequence: TGTGCCAGCAGCTTTGAGGGCGCGGATTCACCCCTCCACTTT.